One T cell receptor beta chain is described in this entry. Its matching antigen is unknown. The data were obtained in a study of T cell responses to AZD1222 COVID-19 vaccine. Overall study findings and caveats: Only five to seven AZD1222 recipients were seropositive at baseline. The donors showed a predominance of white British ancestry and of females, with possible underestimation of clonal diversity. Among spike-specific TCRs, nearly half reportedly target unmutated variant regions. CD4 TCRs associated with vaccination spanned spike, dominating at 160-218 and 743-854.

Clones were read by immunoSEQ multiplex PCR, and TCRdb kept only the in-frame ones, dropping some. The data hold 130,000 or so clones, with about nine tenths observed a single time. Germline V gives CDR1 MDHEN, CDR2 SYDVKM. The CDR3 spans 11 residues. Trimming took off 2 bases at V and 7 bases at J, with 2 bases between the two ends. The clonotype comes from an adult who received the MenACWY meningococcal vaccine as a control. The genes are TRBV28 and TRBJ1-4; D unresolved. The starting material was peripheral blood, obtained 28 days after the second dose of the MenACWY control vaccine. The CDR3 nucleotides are TGTGCCAGCAGTTTAAGTGAAAAACTGTTTTTT. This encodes CASSLSEKLFF.